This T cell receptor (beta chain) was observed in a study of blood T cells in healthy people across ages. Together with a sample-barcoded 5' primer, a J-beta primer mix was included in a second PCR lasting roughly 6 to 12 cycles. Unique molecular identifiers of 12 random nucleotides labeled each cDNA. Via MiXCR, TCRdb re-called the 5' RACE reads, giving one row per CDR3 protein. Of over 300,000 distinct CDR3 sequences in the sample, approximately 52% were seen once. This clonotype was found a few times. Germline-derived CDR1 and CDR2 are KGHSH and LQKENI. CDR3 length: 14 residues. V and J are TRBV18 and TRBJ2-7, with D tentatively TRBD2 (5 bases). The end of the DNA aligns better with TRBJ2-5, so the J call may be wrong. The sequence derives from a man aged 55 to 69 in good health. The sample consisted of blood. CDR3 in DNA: TGTGCCAGCTCACCACGGCTAGCCCAAGAGACCCAGTACTTC. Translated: CASSPRLAQETQYF.